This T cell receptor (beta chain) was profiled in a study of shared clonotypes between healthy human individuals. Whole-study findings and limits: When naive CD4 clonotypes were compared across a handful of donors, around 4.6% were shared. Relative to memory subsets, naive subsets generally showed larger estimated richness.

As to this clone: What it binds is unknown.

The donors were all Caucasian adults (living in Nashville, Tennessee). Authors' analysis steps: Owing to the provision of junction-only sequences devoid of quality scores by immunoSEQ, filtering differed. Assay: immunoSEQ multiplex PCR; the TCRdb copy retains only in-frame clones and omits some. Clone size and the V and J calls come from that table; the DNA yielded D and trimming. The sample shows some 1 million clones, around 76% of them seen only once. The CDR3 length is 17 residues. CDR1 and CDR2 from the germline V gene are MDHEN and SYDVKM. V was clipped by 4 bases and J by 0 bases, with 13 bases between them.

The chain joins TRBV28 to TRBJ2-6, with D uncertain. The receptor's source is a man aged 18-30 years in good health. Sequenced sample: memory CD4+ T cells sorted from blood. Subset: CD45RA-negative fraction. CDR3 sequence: CASSSGRASSGANVLTF. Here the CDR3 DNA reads TGTGCCAGCAGTTCTGGCAGAGCGAGCTCTGGGGCCAACGTCCTGACTTTC. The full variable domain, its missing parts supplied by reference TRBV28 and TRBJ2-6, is DVKVTQSSRYLVKRTGEKVFLECVQDMDHENMFWYRQDPGLGLRLIYFSYDVKMKEKGDIPEGYSVSREKKERFSLILESASTNQTSMYLCASSSGRASSGANVLTFGAGSRLTVL.